The sequence of this TCR beta chain was determined in a study of OX40 agonist ivuxolimab in advanced cancers. V was pared by 1 base and J by 6 bases, with 5 bases between. This CDR3 is built from 11 residues. Germline lookup yields CDR1 SGHRS and CDR2 YFSETQ. Using immunoSEQ multiplex PCR, the repertoire was profiled, and TCRdb retains in-frame clones only, with some absent. The sample lists 60,000 to 65,000 clones; around four fifths were seen once. The chain links TRBV5-1 to TRBJ2-7; D is unclear. The source material was CD4+ or CD8+ T cells sorted from blood, sampled in a trial of the OX40 agonist ivuxolimab. The receptor comes from an adult with an advanced solid tumor such as melanoma, head and neck, liver or kidney cancer. The CDR3 nucleotides are TGCGCCAGCAGCTTGAGGAGCGAGCAGTACTTC. This encodes CASSLRSEQYF.